One and the same sample provided the 14 T cell receptor beta chains below, sequenced in a study of T cell clonotyping in hematopoietic cell transplantation. Repertoires were generated with immunoSEQ multiplex PCR, while TCRdb's copy carries only in-frame clones and drops some. The sample lists about 4,600 clones, about 76% occurring once. Material: peripheral blood mononuclear cells, obtained 100 days after allogeneic stem cell transplant. The receptors here all came from a female patient aged 50-60 years who had an allogeneic stem cell transplant from an unrelated donor, so the T cells may come from the graft donor. Some clones in this sample may be carry-over from other donors' samples.

The J gene is TRBJ1-6, the V gene TRBV6-5, with D tentatively TRBD1 (5 bases). Germline V gene sequence: CDR1 MNHEY, CDR2 SVGAGI. The CDR3 is 15 residues long. The V and J ends lost 5 bases and 9 bases respectively, with 17 bases between them. DNA for the CDR3: TGTGCCAGCAGTGCCGGGACTCCCGGAGGTTCACCCCTCCACTTT. This gives the protein CASSAGTPGGSPLHF.

The chain joins TRBV14 to TRBJ1-6; TRBD1 aligns across 8 bases. From germline, CDR1 is SGHDN and CDR2 FVKESK. The CDR3 spans 15 residues. Trimming at V came to 3 bases and at J to 8 bases, leaving 6 bases not matched to a gene. CDR3 nucleotide sequence: TGTGCCAGCAGCCAGGACAGGGTCCCACATTCACCCCTCCACTTT. It codes for CASSQDRVPHSPLHF.

This clone was picked up a small number of times. CDR3: CASGPGPYTDTQYF. DNA for the CDR3: TGTGCCAGCGGACCGGGTCCTTACACAGATACGCAGTATTTT. The J gene is TRBJ2-3, the V gene TRBV27; D remains ambiguous. Trimming shortened V by 8 bases and J by 2 bases, and 14 bases separated the two germline ends. CDR3 length equals 14 residues. Germline CDR1 reads MNHEY; CDR2 reads SMNVEV (reference sequence).

The V gene is TRBV6-5, the J gene TRBJ1-2, with 7 positions matching TRBD1. This CDR3 comprises 14 residues. V lost 2 bases to trimming and J lost 7 bases; unmatched junction nucleotides: 7. Germline-derived CDR1 and CDR2 are MNHEY and SVGAGI. Here the CDR3 DNA reads TGTGCCAGCAGTTACCAGGGGGGGAAGGGTGGCTACACCTTC. This sequence encodes CASSYQGGKGGYTF.

The rearrangement uses TRBV7-8 and TRBJ1-1; 9 nucleotides align to TRBD1. Germline trimming cut 6 bases from V and 12 bases from J; bases unmatched to any gene: 11. Germline values: CDR1 SGHVS, CDR2 FQNEAQ. The CDR3 has 13 amino acids. Here the CDR3 DNA reads TGTGCCAGCAGGGGTTCCGGGACAGGGATGTCTTTCTTT. This encodes CASRGSGTGMSFF.

This rearrangement joins TRBV19 to TRBJ1-2, with TRBD1 matching over 8 bases. In germline, CDR1 is LNHDA, CDR2 SQIVND (reference sequence). The CDR3 length is 15 residues. V was clipped by 4 bases and J by 4 bases; unmatched bases: 8. The CDR3 region is CASSTNPTGVYGYTF. CDR3 DNA sequence: TGTGCCAGTAGTACCAATCCGACAGGGGTCTATGGCTACACCTTC.

The chain carries TRBV28 and TRBJ2-7; TRBD2 matches 8 bases. Per germline, CDR1 MDHEN and CDR2 SYDVKM. With V trimmed by 2 bases and J by 0 bases, 3 bases remained unmatched. This CDR3 spans 15 amino acids. The CDR3 here is CASSLDGTSSYEQYF. The CDR3 DNA reads as TGTGCCAGCAGTTTAGATGGGACTAGCTCCTACGAGCAGTACTTC.

The chain is built from TRBV10-3 and TRBJ1-1, with D tentatively TRBD1 (5 bases). Germline V gives CDR1 ENHRY, CDR2 SYGVKD. The CDR3 has 17 amino acids. V lost 0 bases and J 3 bases, leaving 17 bases between the germline ends. This CDR3 reads CAISESLDIQADTEAFF. The DNA of the CDR3 is TGTGCCATCAGTGAGTCGTTGGACATTCAAGCGGACACTGAAGCTTTCTTT.

In this sample, this clone turned up once. This chain uses TRBV5-1 with TRBJ2-7; D is tentatively TRBD1 or TRBD2 (7 bases each). Between the trimmed V and J ends, which lost 4 bases and 6 bases, there was a span of 20 bases. The CDR3 loop spans 15 amino acids. Germline CDR1 SGHRS, CDR2 YFSETQ. The CDR3 nucleotides read TGCGCCAGCAGCCCGGGGGGACAGTCCTCTCTCGAGCAGTACTTC. It codes for CASSPGGQSSLEQYF.

The rearrangement uses TRBV2 and TRBJ1-1; 8 nucleotides line up with TRBD1. J lost 8 bases, V lost 6 bases, and 11 bases had no gene match. The germline V gene encodes CDR1 SNHLY and CDR2 FYNNEI. The CDR3 has 14 amino acids. The CDR3 loop is CASRDAGGIVEAFF. The CDR3 DNA reads TGTGCCAGCAGAGATGCAGGGGGCATAGTCGAAGCTTTCTTT. The whole variable domain, remainder taken from reference TRBV2 and TRBJ1-1, is EPEVTQTPSHQVTQMGQEVILRCVPISNHLYFYWYRQILGQKVEFLVSFYNNEISEKSEIFDDQFSVERPDGSNFTLKIRSTKLEDSAMYFCASRDAGGIVEAFFGQGTRLTVV.

This clone was detected only once. The gene calls are TRBV7-9 and TRBJ1-4; 7 bases are shared with TRBD1. V shed 9 bases, J shed 8 bases, and the junction held 9 bases outside the gene matches. The CDR3 is made up of 13 amino acids. Per germline, CDR1 SEHNR and CDR2 FQNEAQ (reference sequence). The chain's CDR3 is CARPQGRGEKLFF. In DNA, the CDR3 is TGTGCCAGGCCACAGGGGCGCGGGGAAAAACTGTTTTTT.

This sequence joins TRBV19 and TRBJ2-7; no reliable D call. V shed 5 bases and J shed 4 bases, with 9 bases lying between them. The germline V gene encodes CDR1 LNHDA and CDR2 SQIVND (reference sequence). This CDR3 is built from 12 residues. CDR3 residues: CASSDVFYEQYF. The CDR3 DNA sequence: TGTGCCAGTAGTGATGTCTTTTACGAGCAGTACTTC.

The rearrangement joins TRBV5-1 to TRBJ2-7, with TRBD2 matching 8 bases. V gave up 0 bases and J gave up 1 base; unmatched junction bases: 12. CDR3 length: 18 residues. In germline, CDR1 is SGHRS, CDR2 YFSETQ. In DNA, the CDR3 is TGCGCCAGCAGCTTGGTCACAGCGGGGGCACAAAGATCCTACGAGCAGTACTTC. Protein sequence: CASSLVTAGAQRSYEQYF.

Sample share makes this clone medium-sized. The chain recombines TRBV7-6 with TRBJ2-5; 10 bases are shared with TRBD2. With V trimmed by 1 base and J by 5 bases, 4 bases remained unmatched. Germline CDR1 is SGHVS and CDR2 is FNYEAQ. The length of the CDR3 is 15 residues. The CDR3 DNA sequence: TGTGCCAGCAGCTTAGAAGCGGGGGGGCTTGAGACCCAGTACTTC. It translates to CASSLEAGGLETQYF.